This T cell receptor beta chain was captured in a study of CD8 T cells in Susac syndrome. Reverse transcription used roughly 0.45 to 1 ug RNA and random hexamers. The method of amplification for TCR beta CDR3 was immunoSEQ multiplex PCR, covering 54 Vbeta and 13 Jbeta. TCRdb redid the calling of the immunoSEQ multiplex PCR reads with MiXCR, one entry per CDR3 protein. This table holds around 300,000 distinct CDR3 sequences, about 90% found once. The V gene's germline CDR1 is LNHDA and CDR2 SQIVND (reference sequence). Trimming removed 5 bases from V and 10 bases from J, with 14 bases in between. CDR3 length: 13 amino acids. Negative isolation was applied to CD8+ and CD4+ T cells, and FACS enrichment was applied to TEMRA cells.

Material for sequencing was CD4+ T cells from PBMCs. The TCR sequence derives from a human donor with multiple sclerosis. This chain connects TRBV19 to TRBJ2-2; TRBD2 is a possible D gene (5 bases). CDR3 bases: TGTGCCAGTAGTGAGAGGGTAGGCCAGGAGCTGTTTTTT. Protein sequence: CASSERVGQELFF. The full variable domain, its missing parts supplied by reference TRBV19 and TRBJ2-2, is DGGITQSPKYLFRKEGQNVTLSCEQNLNHDAMYWYRQDPGQGLRLIYYSQIVNDFQKGDIAEGYSVSREKKESFPLTVTSAQKNPTAFYLCASSERVGQELFFGEGSRLTVL.